One and the same sample provided the 9 T cell receptor beta chains below, sequenced in a study of somatic mutations in cytotoxic T cells in rheumatoid arthritis. Assay used: immunoSEQ multiplex PCR; TCRdb lists only in-frame clones, some missing. The sample lists 9,000 to 13,000 clones, about 70% seen once, with about two fifths in the top ten. The specimen was CD8+ T cells sorted from blood. All receptors derive from a man aged 55 to 69 in good health.

This chain joins TRBV10-3 and TRBJ1-5, with D hard to call. The V end lost 4 bases, the J end lost 0 bases, and 7 bases lay between the germline ends. CDR3 length: 14 residues. Germline V gene data show CDR1 as ENHRY and CDR2 as SYGVKD. The CDR3 bases are TGTGCCATCAGTGCGCTAGATAGCAATCAGCCCCAGCATTTT. Translation gives CAISALDSNQPQHF.

This clone is labeled medium-sized. The chain couples TRBV14 to TRBJ1-1; D may be TRBD1 (5 bases). In germline, CDR1 is SGHDN, CDR2 FVKESK. V lost 1 base and J 4 bases, leaving 13 bases between the germline ends. The CDR3 totals 15 residues. The DNA of the CDR3 is TGTGCCAGCAGCCAAGGGGCAGGGCTGGCCACTGAAGCTTTCTTT. It yields the protein CASSQGAGLATEAFF.

This clone has a handful of counts. V gene TRBV6-4 combines with J gene TRBJ2-3; D is unresolved. V lost 2 bases and J lost 1, with 7 bases in between. CDR3 length: 14 residues. The V gene's germline CDR1 is MRHNA and CDR2 SNTAGT. The CDR3 DNA is TGTGCCAGCAGTGACGGGATGGGCACAGATACGCAGTATTTT. Amino acid sequence: CASSDGMGTDTQYF.

Only one count was recorded for this clone. The chain is built from TRBV6-1 and TRBJ2-3, with D unresolved. The V end was cut by 7 bases, the J end by 3 bases, with 14 bases between. Germline values: CDR1 MNHNS, CDR2 SASEGT. The CDR3 totals 14 residues. DNA of the CDR3: TGTGCCAGCACGTTGGCGCCCCCGACAGATACGCAGTATTTT. It encodes CASTLAPPTDTQYF.

The gene calls are TRBV6-5 and TRBJ2-1; a possible D gene is TRBD2 (5 bases). Germline V lookup: CDR1 MNHEY, CDR2 SVGAGI. This CDR3 contains 16 residues. V was shortened by 2 bases and J by 0 bases, with 11 bases between the two germline ends. CDR3 region: CASSYGSGSSYNEQFF. DNA of the CDR3: TGTGCCAGCAGTTACGGAAGCGGTAGCTCCTACAATGAGCAGTTCTTC.

The V and J genes are TRBV28 and TRBJ2-3, with D perhaps TRBD2 (6 bases). The length of the CDR3 is 15 residues. The V and J ends lost 3 bases and 0 bases respectively, with 10 bases between them. Germline V gene lookup returns CDR1 MDHEN and CDR2 SYDVKM. CDR3 region: CASSLTAGSTDTQYF. In nucleotides, the CDR3 is TGTGCCAGCAGTTTGACGGCGGGAAGCACAGATACGCAGTATTTT.

Only one count was recorded for this clone. V and J are TRBV6-5 and TRBJ2-4; D is possibly TRBD2 (5 bases). Trimming pared 2 bases from V and 8 bases from J, leaving 19 bases between. Germline V CDR1 and CDR2: MNHEY, SVGAGI. The CDR3 consists of 16 residues. The CDR3: CASSYGWEKDGDIQYF. The CDR3 DNA reads TGTGCCAGCAGTTACGGGTGGGAGAAGGACGGCGACATTCAGTACTTC.

The chain recombines TRBV4-3 with TRBJ2-2; no reliable D call. V dropped 0 bases and J dropped 7 bases, with 9 bases sitting between them. Germline lookup yields CDR1 LGHNA and CDR2 YSLEER. This CDR3 is 14 amino acids long. CDR3 DNA: TGCGCCAGCAGCCAAGAGATAGGTGACGGGGAGCTGTTTTTT. It specifies CASSQEIGDGELFF.

V usage is TRBV7-2 and J usage is TRBJ2-7; D unclear. CDR3 length equals 13 residues. CDR1 and CDR2 (germline): SGHTA, FQGNSA. Trimming cost V 5 bases and J 0 bases, with 8 bases left between them. CDR3 amino acids: CASSPPSSYEQYF. CDR3 sequence (DNA): TGTGCCAGCAGCCCCCCGTCCTCCTACGAGCAGTACTTC.